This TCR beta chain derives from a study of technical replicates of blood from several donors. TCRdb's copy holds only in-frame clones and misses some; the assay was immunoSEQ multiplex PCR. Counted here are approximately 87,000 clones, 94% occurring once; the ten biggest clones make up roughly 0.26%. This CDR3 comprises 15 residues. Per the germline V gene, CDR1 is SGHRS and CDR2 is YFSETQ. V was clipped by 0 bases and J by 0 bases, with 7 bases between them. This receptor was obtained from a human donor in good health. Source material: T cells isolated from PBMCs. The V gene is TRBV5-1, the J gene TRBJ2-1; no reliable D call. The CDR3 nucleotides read TGCGCCAGCAGCTTGGACCCGAGCTCCTACAATGAGCAGTTCTTC. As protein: CASSLDPSSYNEQFF.